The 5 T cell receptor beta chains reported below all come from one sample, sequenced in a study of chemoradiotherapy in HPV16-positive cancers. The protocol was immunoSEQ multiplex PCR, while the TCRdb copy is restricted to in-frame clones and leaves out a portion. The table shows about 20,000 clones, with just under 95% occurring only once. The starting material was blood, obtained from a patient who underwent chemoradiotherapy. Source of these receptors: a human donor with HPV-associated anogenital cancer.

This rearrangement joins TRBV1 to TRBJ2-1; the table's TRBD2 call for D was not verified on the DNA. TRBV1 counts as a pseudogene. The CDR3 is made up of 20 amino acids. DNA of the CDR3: TGCACCAGCAGCGACCTCCGGCTAGCGGGGGGTCCCTACCCTTACAATGAGCAGTTCTTC. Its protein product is CTSSDLRLAGGPYPYNEQFF.

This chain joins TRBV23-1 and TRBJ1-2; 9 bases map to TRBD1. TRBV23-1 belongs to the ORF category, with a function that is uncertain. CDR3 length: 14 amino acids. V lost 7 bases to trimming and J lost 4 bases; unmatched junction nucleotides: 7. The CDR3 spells CASTPGQGPYGYTF. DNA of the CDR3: TGCGCCAGCACTCCGGGACAGGGACCCTATGGCTACACCTTC.

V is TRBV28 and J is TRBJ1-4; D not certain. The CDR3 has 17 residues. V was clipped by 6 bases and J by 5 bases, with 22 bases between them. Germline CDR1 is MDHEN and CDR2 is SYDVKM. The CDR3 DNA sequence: TGTGCCAGCAGCCTGCTAGTGTCCCCCATGGGGAATGAAAAACTGTTTTTT. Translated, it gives CASSLLVSPMGNEKLFF. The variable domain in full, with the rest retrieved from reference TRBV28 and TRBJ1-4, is DVKVTQSSRYLVKRTGEKVFLECVQDMDHENMFWYRQDPGLGLRLIYFSYDVKMKEKGDIPEGYSVSREKKERFSLILESASTNQTSMYLCASSLLVSPMGNEKLFFGSGTQLSVL.

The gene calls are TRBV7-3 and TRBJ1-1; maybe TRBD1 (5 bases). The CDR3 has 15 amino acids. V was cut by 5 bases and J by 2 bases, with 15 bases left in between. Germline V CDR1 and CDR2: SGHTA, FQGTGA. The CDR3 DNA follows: TGTGCCAGCAGCCCGTCCAGGGACTCAAACACTGAAGCTTTCTTT. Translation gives CASSPSRDSNTEAFF.

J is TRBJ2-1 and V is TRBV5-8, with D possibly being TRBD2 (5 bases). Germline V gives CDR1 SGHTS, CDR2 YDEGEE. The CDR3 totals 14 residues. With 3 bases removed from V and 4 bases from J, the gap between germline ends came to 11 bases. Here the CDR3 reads CASSSGNSYNEQFF. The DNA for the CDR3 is TGTGCCAGCAGCTCCGGGAACTCGTACAATGAGCAGTTCTTC.